The present entry profiles one T cell receptor beta chain with its context. This specimen includes other DNA sequences encoding the same CDR3. CDR1 is SNHLY, CDR2 FYNNEI, per germline. The CDR3 has 15 residues. The V and J ends lost 4 bases and 3 bases, in that order; junction bases with no gene match: 3. The data were produced by immunoSEQ multiplex PCR, yet TCRdb's version contains in-frame clones alone and is incomplete. Of a few hundred thousand clones in the sample, approximately 90% were seen once. The record originates from a study of blood T cell repertoires in COVID-19. Study as a whole: The United States, Italy and Spain provided the acute and convalescent COVID-19 samples.

The V and J genes are TRBV2 and TRBJ2-3; 11 positions agree with TRBD1. Sequenced: peripheral blood. This clonotype was obtained from a man aged 45-60 years with COVID-19, enrolled during active disease. The CDR3 DNA is TGTGCCAGCAGTGTGGGGACAGGGGGAACAGATACGCAGTATTTT. It codes for CASSVGTGGTDTQYF.